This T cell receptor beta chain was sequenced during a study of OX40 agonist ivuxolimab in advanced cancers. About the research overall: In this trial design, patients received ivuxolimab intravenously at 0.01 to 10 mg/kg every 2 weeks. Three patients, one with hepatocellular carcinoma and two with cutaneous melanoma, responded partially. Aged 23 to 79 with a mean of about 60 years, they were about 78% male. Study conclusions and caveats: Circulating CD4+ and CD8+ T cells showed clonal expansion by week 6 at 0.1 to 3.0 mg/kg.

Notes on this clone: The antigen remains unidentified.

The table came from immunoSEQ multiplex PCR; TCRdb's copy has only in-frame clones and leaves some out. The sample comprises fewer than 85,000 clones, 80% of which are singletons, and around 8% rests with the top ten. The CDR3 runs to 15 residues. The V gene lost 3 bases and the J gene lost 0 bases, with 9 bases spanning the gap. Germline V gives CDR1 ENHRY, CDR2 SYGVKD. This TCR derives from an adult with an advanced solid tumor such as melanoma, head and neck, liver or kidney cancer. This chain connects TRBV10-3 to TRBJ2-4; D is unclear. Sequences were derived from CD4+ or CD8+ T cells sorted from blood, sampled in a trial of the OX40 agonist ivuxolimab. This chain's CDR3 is CAISEDTLAKNIQYF. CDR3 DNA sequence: TGTGCCATCAGTGAAGACACGCTAGCCAAAAACATTCAGTACTTC.